A selection of T cell receptor beta chains follows, all from one sample in a study of siplizumab effects on memory and regulatory T cells. The protocol was immunoSEQ multiplex PCR, while the TCRdb copy is restricted to in-frame clones and leaves out a portion. The sample lists under 110,000 clones; 85% to 95% were seen once. The sequenced sample was non-Treg CD4+ T cells sorted from blood. The receptors here all came from a human donor in good health. CDR3s include the opening cysteine and the closing phenylalanine or tryptophan.

V gene: TRBV5-1
CDR3 length: 16
J gene: TRBJ2-5
CDR3 protein: CASSLLGSGSGETQYF

V gene: TRBV5-1
CDR3 length: 14
J gene: TRBJ2-7
CDR3 protein: CASSRDQPGYEQYF

V gene: TRBV9
CDR3 length: 17
J gene: TRBJ1-5
CDR3 protein: CASSKISGTGGNQPQHF

V gene: TRBV18
CDR3 length: 14
J gene: TRBJ2-7
CDR3 protein: CASSPSAGGNEQYF

V gene: TRBV5-1
CDR3 length: 15
J gene: TRBJ1-6
CDR3 protein: CASSLSPRGLSPLHF

V gene: TRBV19
CDR3 length: 15
J gene: TRBJ1-5
CDR3 protein: CASSMGGHSNQPQHF

V gene: TRBV11-1
CDR3 length: 14
J gene: TRBJ2-1
CDR3 protein: CASSLFTVLNEQFF

V gene: TRBV5-1
CDR3 length: 15
J gene: TRBJ2-3
CDR3 protein: CASSSDGSLTDTQYF

V gene: TRBV6-4
CDR3 length: 17
J gene: TRBJ2-6
CDR3 protein: CASSAGGLRSGANVLTF

V gene: TRBV7-2
CDR3 length: 14
J gene: TRBJ1-5
CDR3 protein: CATNQGGGNQPQHF

V gene: TRBV14
CDR3 length: 15
J gene: TRBJ2-5
CDR3 protein: CASSSRGGRQETQYF

V gene: TRBV5-1
CDR3 length: 16
J gene: TRBJ1-2
CDR3 protein: CASSRGARSRLDGYTF

V gene: TRBV5-1
CDR3 length: 14
J gene: TRBJ2-1
CDR3 protein: CASKRTSGDNEQFF

V gene: TRBV27
CDR3 length: 13
J gene: TRBJ2-5
CDR3 protein: CASSSDSRETQYF

V gene: TRBV4-1
CDR3 length: 15
J gene: TRBJ2-5
CDR3 protein: CASSQDGLSGETQYF

V gene: TRBV7-6
CDR3 length: 14
J gene: TRBJ2-1
CDR3 protein: CASSSRDRGNEQFF

V gene: TRBV6-1
CDR3 length: 15
J gene: TRBJ2-7
CDR3 protein: CASSGRDRVSYEQYF

V gene: TRBV5-1
CDR3 length: 15
J gene: TRBJ2-7
CDR3 protein: CASSYSGTISYEQYF

V gene: TRBV7-2
CDR3 length: 13
J gene: TRBJ1-5
CDR3 protein: CASSLQPLWPQHF

V gene: TRBV4-3
CDR3 length: 16
J gene: TRBJ1-2
CDR3 protein: CASSQELGGTFYGYTF

V gene: TRBV6-6
CDR3 length: 14
J gene: TRBJ2-4
CDR3 protein: CASSYVIAKNIQYF

V gene: TRBV18
CDR3 length: 15
J gene: TRBJ2-7
CDR3 protein: CASSPGTRETYEQYF

V gene: TRBV28
CDR3 length: 12
J gene: TRBJ2-2
CDR3 protein: CASSRWEGELFF

V gene: TRBV7-6
CDR3 length: 13
J gene: TRBJ1-2
CDR3 protein: CASSPGQDYGYTF

V gene: TRBV28
CDR3 length: 13
J gene: TRBJ2-1
CDR3 protein: CASSPPGNNEQFF

V gene: TRBV7-2
CDR3 length: 15
J gene: TRBJ1-1
CDR3 protein: CASSLSPNSNTEAFF

V gene: TRBV10-3
CDR3 length: 15
J gene: TRBJ1-2
CDR3 protein: CAISATGEANYGYTF

V gene: TRBV5-1
CDR3 length: 16
J gene: TRBJ1-1
CDR3 protein: CASSGTGWGRNTEAFF